The 16 T cell receptor beta chains listed next were all sequenced from one sample in a study of CD8+ T cells in alopecia areata (dated 2018 in TCRdb). The time point label, as the study defines it: baseline before oral tofacitinib. Library creation used the immunoSEQ multiplex PCR assay. RNA was extracted from all samples and reverse transcribed into cDNA, which served as template for TCR sequencing. TCRdb's version of the immuneACCESS table is confined to in-frame rearrangements and falls short of the full clone set. An unresolved V gene accounts for under half of the shortfall where checked; the remainder is of unknown origin. The sample yields 130,000 to 150,000 clones; around 49% were counted once. The ten largest clones add up to approximately 1% of the sample. The sample here was CD4+ T cells sorted from blood, taken at week 0. These receptor sequences come from a human donor with alopecia areata.

The CDR3 DNA sequence: TGTGCCAGCAGATTAACCACTATCAACACCGGGGAGCTGTTTTTT. Translating gives CASRLTTINTGELFF. This chain connects TRBV27 to TRBJ2-2; no reliable D call. The V and J ends lost 6 bases and 2 bases respectively, with 13 bases between them. The length of the CDR3 is 15 residues. CDR1 and CDR2 from the germline V gene are MNHEY and SMNVEV (reference sequence).

This clone was found a few times. V is TRBV9 and J is TRBJ2-3; no clear D. This CDR3 is built from 13 residues. Deletions cut 4 bases from V and 6 bases from J, with 12 bases between. CDR1 is SGDLS and CDR2 is YYNGEE in the germline V gene. Here the CDR3 DNA reads TGTGCCAGCAGCCCCCAGAATTCGGATACGCAGTATTTT. As protein: CASSPQNSDTQYF. The full variable domain, in which reference TRBV9 and TRBJ2-3 provide the parts outside the CDR3, is DSGVTQTPKHLITATGQRVTLRCSPRSGDLSVYWYQQSLDQGLQFLIQYYNGEERAKGNILERFSAQQFPDLHSELNLSSLELGDSALYFCASSPQNSDTQYFGPGTRLTVL.

The chain has TRBV29-1 and TRBJ1-1; possible D gene TRBD1, 5 bases. This CDR3 region has 10 residues. Germline V gene lookup returns CDR1 SQVTM and CDR2 ANQGSEA. V was trimmed by 7 bases and J by 6 bases, leaving 9 bases between them. The CDR3, as DNA: TGCAGCGGACGGACATCTGAAGCTTTCTTT. Translating it yields CSGRTSEAFF.

The V and J genes are TRBV5-4 and TRBJ2-6; D not certain. Germline assignment: CDR1 SGHNT and CDR2 YYREEE (reference sequence). This CDR3 region has 14 residues. V was shortened by 5 bases and J by 2 bases, with 8 bases between the two germline ends. CDR3 coding DNA: TGTGCCAGCAGTCGCGTACCTGGGGCCAACGTCCTGACTTTC. It is translated as CASSRVPGANVLTF.

This clone was counted only a few times. The junction does not match germline at one end; this may be a read error. The chain employs TRBV19 and TRBJ2-7, with D tentatively TRBD2 (5 bases). This CDR3 comprises 13 residues. Germline V lookup: CDR1 LNHDA, CDR2 SQIVND (reference sequence). The CDR3 DNA reads as TGTGCCAGTAAACCGGGAAATGCCTATGAGCAGTACTTC. It specifies CASKPGNAYEQYF.

The chain combines TRBV25-1 with TRBJ2-7; no clear D. The V end was cut by 8 bases, the J end by 5 bases, with 10 bases between. Looked up from germline, CDR1 is MGHDK and CDR2 is SYGVNS. This CDR3 contains 11 residues. As DNA, the CDR3 is TGTGCCAGCCGAGAGTTCCACGAGCAGTACTTC. Translated, it gives CASREFHEQYF.

The gene calls are TRBV11-2 and TRBJ2-5, with D uncertain. V was pared by 7 bases and J by 3 bases, with 6 bases between. The length of the CDR3 is 11 residues. Per germline, CDR1 SGHAT and CDR2 FQNNGV. CDR3 DNA: TGTGCCAGCACCAAGGAAGAGACCCAGTACTTC. This encodes CASTKEETQYF.

For the CDR3, the DNA is TGTGCCTGGAGCCCGGGACAGGGAAATCCTGGGGCCAACGTCCTGACTTTC. It encodes CAWSPGQGNPGANVLTF. V gene TRBV30 combines with J gene TRBJ2-6; TRBD1 matches at 9 bases. Per the germline V gene, CDR1 is GTSNPN and CDR2 is SVGIG (reference sequence). The V and J ends lost 3 bases and 2 bases, in that order; junction bases with no gene match: 8. The CDR3 runs 17 residues.

The chain uses TRBV29-1 and TRBJ2-5; D call uncertain. The CDR3 has 13 amino acids. Trimming shortened V by 3 bases and J by 1 base, and 9 bases separated the two germline ends. Per germline, CDR1 SQVTM and CDR2 ANQGSEA. The CDR3 here is CSVDWAGQETQYF. CDR3 nucleotides: TGCAGCGTTGATTGGGCAGGCCAAGAGACCCAGTACTTC. The full variable domain, in which reference TRBV29-1 and TRBJ2-5 provide the parts outside the CDR3, is SAVISQKPSRDICQRGTSLTIQCQVDSQVTMMFWYRQQPGQSLTLIATANQGSEATYESGFVIDKFPISRPNLTFSTLTVSNMSPEDSSIYLCSVDWAGQETQYFGPGTRLLVL.

The chain has TRBV29-1 and TRBJ2-5; D gene unclear. The CDR3 contains 13 residues. Germline values: CDR1 SQVTM, CDR2 ANQGSEA. Trimming stripped 4 bases from V and 1 base from J, with 10 bases between. CDR3 bases: TGCAGCGTTGGGGTGTTAACCCAAGAGACCCAGTACTTC. Translated, it gives CSVGVLTQETQYF.

This clone was seen a handful of times. The chain employs TRBV21-1 and TRBJ1-1. TRBV21-1 is shown as a pseudogene. The CDR3 has 15 residues. The CDR3 region is CARAVGTRHETEAFF. The CDR3 nucleotides are TGTGCCAGAGCAGTCGGGACTCGACATGAGACTGAAGCTTTCTTT.

The V gene is TRBV6-5, the J gene TRBJ2-7; 8 positions agree with TRBD2. Germline V CDR1 and CDR2: MNHEY, SVGAGI. V dropped 6 bases and J dropped 2; count of bases not matched to a gene: 6. The CDR3 covers 14 residues. CDR3 amino acids: CASRRGLAAYEQYF. The CDR3 DNA reads as TGTGCCAGCAGACGAGGACTAGCCGCCTACGAGCAGTACTTC.

The J gene is TRBJ2-7, the V gene TRBV4-1; 9 bases agree with TRBD1. The CDR3 is 18 amino acids. CDR1 is MGHRA and CDR2 is YSYEKL in the germline V gene. Losses at the gene ends were 7 bases for V and 1 base for J; bases not matched to a gene: 17. The CDR3 nucleotides are TGCGCCAGCATCAAAAGGGGACAGGGAAGAGTAGAGTCCTACGAGCAGTACTTC. Amino acids: CASIKRGQGRVESYEQYF.

The genes are TRBV29-1 and TRBJ2-7; tentative D call: TRBD1 (6 bases). CDR1 is SQVTM and CDR2 is ANQGSEA in the germline V gene. Trimming shortened V by 7 bases and J by 3 bases, and 16 bases separated the two germline ends. This CDR3 has 13 residues. CDR3 bases: TGCAGCGCCTCTCATGGACAGAGCTACGAGCAGTACTTC. Translation: CSASHGQSYEQYF.

The chain is built from TRBV7-2 and TRBJ2-1; 10 bases are shared with TRBD1. Germline assignment: CDR1 SGHTA and CDR2 FQGNSA. The CDR3 is 16 amino acids. V shed 3 bases and J 0 bases; nucleotides not matched to a gene: 2. CDR3: CASSLGTGVSYNEQFF. The DNA for the CDR3 is TGTGCCAGCAGCTTGGGGACAGGGGTCTCCTACAATGAGCAGTTCTTC.

This chain connects TRBV29-1 to TRBJ2-3, with D hard to call. Germline assignment: CDR1 SQVTM and CDR2 ANQGSEA. The CDR3 is 14 residues long. The V end was cut by 4 bases, the J end by 1 base, with 12 bases between. The CDR3 nucleotides read TGCAGCGTTGGCGCAGGATCGGGCACAGATACGCAGTATTTT. Protein sequence: CSVGAGSGTDTQYF.